This TCR beta chain was found in a study (dated by TCRdb to between 2015 and 2016). For context, the study as a whole: The study tested whether tumor-infiltrating Tregs in breast cancer are recruited from blood Tregs or converted in situ from other CD4+ T cell subsets. The paper as a whole reports these results and caveats: Tumor-infiltrating Treg TCR alpha and beta sequences overlapped most with tumor naive CD4+ T cells, then with blood naive CD4+ T cells. Tumor memory CD4+ T cell TCR gene usage was found to cluster with blood and lymph node memory CD4+ cells and with lymph node naive CD4+ cells. The validation in the larger cohort was limited to a single TCR beta V-J rearrangement instead of whole repertoires.

Relative to germline, V is 2 bases shorter and J is 5 bases shorter, with 7 bases between their ends. Via the germline V gene, CDR1 is SGHRS and CDR2 YFSETQ. Including cysteine and phenylalanine, the CDR3 has 12 amino acids. Kept here is only the CDR3 DNA, which spans 36 bases and is read in frame from base 1. On this clonotype: The clone's antigen remains unknown. No base quality values were provided; no much bigger clone lies one nucleotide off.

Full-length TCR variable regions were amplified by 5' RACE PCR with constant-region reverse primers, followed by semi-nested PCR with Nested Universal Primer A. Using the ReliaPrep RNA Cell Miniprep System, total RNA was extracted, and the SMARTer RACE 5'/3' Kit was then used to reverse transcribe the RNA into 5'RACE-ready cDNA. Full-length TCR alpha and beta libraries were barcoded with multiplex adaptors and sequenced on an Illumina MiSeq. Per the original workflow: For each of nine subset-tissue groups, sequencing data from the five patients were pooled, and the groups were then compared using unsupervised clustering of TCR gene usage. Repertoire similarity was calculated with the Morisita-Horn index, weighting shared sequences by their contribution to each repertoire. TCRdb ran its own pipeline on the public reads, namely fastp trimming at Q25 and MiXCR clone calling, and kept in-frame beta chains. Rows with a matching CDR3 protein are joined into one entry that keeps the most common DNA and genes. The authors' filters were not applied to this entry. Here the sample has some 31,000 distinct CDR3 sequences; roughly 24% occur a single time. The ten largest clonotypes hold about 3.9% of the sample.

The Miltenyi Naive CD4+ T Cell Isolation kit was used to purify naive CD4+ T cells, and CD25 microbeads were used to remove Tregs. Tregs, naive and memory CD4+ T cells from tumor, blood and ipsilateral draining lymph nodes of 4 or 5 breast cancer patients underwent full-length TCR alpha and beta sequencing. Tumor tissue, along with lymph nodes from ipsilateral axillary dissection, was perfused with PBS, minced, and then digested using collagenase I and hyaluronidase. Ficoll density gradient centrifugation was used to isolate mononuclear cells from either lymph nodes or roughly 50 ml of peripheral blood. FACS confirmed that the sorted cell populations were more than 90% pure.

The sequence was obtained from a female donor with breast cancer. Sequences were obtained from naive CD4+ T cells sorted from a lymph node. The cell subset or site label for this specimen denotes: naive CD4+ T cells, CD4+CD45RA+CD25-. The sequence is built from TRBV5-1 and TRBJ1-1; no D gene is confidently identified. The DNA sequence is TGCGCCAGCAGCTTACCCGGGACTGAAGCTTTCTTT. Its product reads: CASSLPGTEAFF.